Shown below are 21 T cell receptor beta chains from a single sample sequenced in a study of CD8 T cells in ankylosing spondylitis. Via MiXCR, TCRdb re-called the 5' RACE reads, giving one row per CDR3 protein. Altogether some 130,000 distinct CDR3 sequences are present, about 7% being singletons, with the ten largest covering roughly 12%. The sample comprised blood, either unsorted or a sorted T cell fraction (not recorded which). These receptors came from a female donor with ankylosing spondylitis or in good health (not recorded which).

This clonotype was observed many times. The rearrangement uses TRBV20-1 and TRBJ2-7; D uncertain. The CDR3 contains 15 residues. Germline loops: CDR1 DFQATT, CDR2 SNEGSKA (reference sequence). Trimming removed 0 bases at V and 0 bases at J, with 12 bases between. CDR3 in DNA: TGCAGTGCTAGAGAAATGCGACATTCCTCCTACGAGCAGTACTTC. Protein: CSAREMRHSSYEQYF.

This clonotype was seen many times. The rearrangement links TRBV21-1 to TRBJ1-2; TRBD1, the table's D call, was not compared with the DNA. TRBV21-1 is recorded as a pseudogene. This CDR3 has 15 residues. The CDR3 bases are TGTGCCAGCACCAAAAAGGGGGGACAGACCTATGGCTACACCTTC. Translation: CASTKKGGQTYGYTF.

This clonotype was found many times. The chain combines TRBV12-3 or TRBV12-4 with TRBJ1-4, with TRBD1 as a possible D gene (5 bases). The V and J ends lost 6 bases and 11 bases respectively, with 16 bases between them. The length of the CDR3 is 13 residues. This chain's CDR3 is CASSPLGVAKLFF. The CDR3 bases are TGTGCCAGCAGCCCCCTGGGGGTCGCGAAACTGTTTTTT.

At least ten counts were recorded for this clonotype. The CDR3 reads CASSLPGQGYTDTQYF. As DNA, the CDR3 is TGTGCCAGCAGTTTACCCGGACAGGGCTACACAGATACGCAGTATTTT. The chain uses TRBV27 and TRBJ2-3, with 8 bases fitting TRBD1. The CDR3 consists of 16 residues. Per germline, CDR1 MNHEY and CDR2 SMNVEV (reference sequence). Germline trimming cut 2 bases from V and 2 bases from J; bases unmatched to any gene: 6.

This clonotype was observed a few times. This chain uses TRBV7-6 with TRBJ2-5; the match to TRBD2 covers 7 bases. V was pared by 1 base and J by 2 bases, with 10 bases of the junction left unmatched. CDR1 and CDR2 from the germline V gene are SGHVS and FNYEAQ. The CDR3 consists of 17 residues. In DNA form, the CDR3 reads TGTGCCAGCAGCTTAGGGGTGACTAGCATTCCACAAGAGACCCAGTACTTC. This translates into CASSLGVTSIPQETQYF.

This clonotype was counted ten times or more. This rearrangement joins TRBV6-1 to TRBJ2-2; the D is unclear. The CDR3 loop spans 14 amino acids. Trimming took 6 bases from V and 0 from J, leaving 8 bases between them. In germline, CDR1 is MNHNS, CDR2 SASEGT. The CDR3 region is CASSRTTNTGELFF. The CDR3 bases are TGTGCCAGCAGCCGTACTACGAACACCGGGGAGCTGTTTTTT.

This clonotype was detected ten times or more. The DNA of the CDR3 is TGTGCCAGCAACCGCGCAGGGGAAGTACAAGAGACCCAGTACTTC. Protein sequence: CASNRAGEVQETQYF. This chain links TRBV12-3 or TRBV12-4 with TRBJ2-5; tentative D call: TRBD1 (6 bases). The CDR3 length is 15 residues. V shed 7 bases and J shed 2 bases, with 17 bases lying between them.

This clonotype was counted only a few times. This may be a read error, as it is one base from a much larger clone. The genes are TRBV3-1 and TRBJ1-5; D is perhaps TRBD1 (5 bases). Germline CDR1 LGHDT, CDR2 YNNKEL (reference sequence). The CDR3 consists of 15 residues. The CDR3 DNA sequence: TGTGCCACCAGCCAGGGACCGTCCGGAGGCCAGCCCCAGCATTTT. This gives the protein CATSQGPSGGQPQHF.

In its sample, this clonotype was seen many times. The V gene is TRBV3-1, the J gene TRBJ2-7, with a tentative D call TRBD1 (5 bases). Trimming removed 2 bases at V and 11 bases at J, with 13 bases between. The CDR3 consists of 12 residues. The V gene's germline CDR1 is LGHDT and CDR2 YNNKEL (reference sequence). The CDR3 sequence is CASSQRQRTKYF. The CDR3 coding sequence is TGTGCCAGCAGCCAACGACAGCGAACCAAGTACTTC.

This clonotype was counted ten times or more. The chain is built from TRBV29-1 and TRBJ2-7; 10 nucleotides agree with TRBD1. The germline V gene has CDR1 SQVTM and CDR2 ANQGSEA. The CDR3 runs to 14 residues. Losses at the gene ends were 4 bases for V and 0 bases for J; bases not matched to a gene: 3. CDR3 DNA sequence: TGCAGCGTTGGGGGACAGGGGAGCTCCTACGAGCAGTACTTC. As protein: CSVGGQGSSYEQYF.

This clonotype was seen repeatedly, ten times or more. V and J are TRBV6-5 and TRBJ2-2; no clear D gene. CDR1 MNHEY and CDR2 SVGAGI come from the germline V gene. The CDR3 sequence is 15 residues long. V lost 0 bases and J 5 bases, leaving 10 bases between the germline ends. CDR3 in amino acids: CASSYSAGATGELFF. CDR3 sequence (DNA): TGTGCCAGCAGTTACTCGGCTGGTGCTACCGGGGAGCTGTTTTTT.

Only a few counts were recorded for this clonotype. V is TRBV12-3 or TRBV12-4 and J is TRBJ1-1, with D possibly matching TRBD1 (6 bases). This CDR3 comprises 14 residues. Trimming stripped 5 bases from V and 4 bases from J, with 14 bases between. The CDR3 region is CASSPLQGSTEAFF. CDR3 DNA sequence: TGTGCCAGCAGTCCTTTACAGGGAAGCACTGAAGCTTTCTTT.

This clonotype was seen repeatedly, ten times or more. V is TRBV12-3 or TRBV12-4 and J is TRBJ1-6; TRBD1 matches at 8 bases. CDR3 length equals 16 residues. The J segment lost 7 bases and the V segment lost 6 bases, leaving 11 bases of the junction unmatched. CDR3 in DNA: TGTGCCAGCAGCCAAAGGACAGGGTCCCCCAATTCACCCCTCCACTTT. Its translation: CASSQRTGSPNSPLHF.

This clonotype was observed at least ten times. The chain joins TRBV5-1 to TRBJ2-5, with D perhaps TRBD1 (6 bases). Trimming removed 4 bases at V and 2 bases at J, with 15 bases between. CDR1 and CDR2 from the germline V gene are SGHRS and YFSETQ. This CDR3 is built from 15 residues. The chain's CDR3 is CASSAPDSRQETQYF. CDR3 bases: TGCGCCAGCAGCGCCCCGGACAGCAGACAAGAGACCCAGTACTTC.

This clonotype was picked up a small number of times. The J gene is TRBJ1-1, the V gene TRBV30, with a weak D call TRBD1 (5 bases). CDR3 size: 14 residues. The germline V gene has CDR1 GTSNPN and CDR2 SVGIG (reference sequence). V shed 4 bases and J shed 1 base, with 13 bases lying between them. The CDR3 loop reads CAWKPGPQNTEAFF. CDR3 nucleotides: TGTGCCTGGAAGCCGGGACCGCAGAACACTGAAGCTTTCTTT.

The rearrangement uses TRBV6-1 and TRBJ2-5; 9 nucleotides match TRBD2. CDR1 is MNHNS, CDR2 SASEGT, per germline. The CDR3 length is 15 residues. The J segment lost 2 bases and the V segment lost 7 bases, leaving 8 bases of the junction unmatched. CDR3 coding DNA: TGTGCCAGCAAAAGCTTCGGACTAGCGCAAGAGACCCAGTACTTC. As protein: CASKSFGLAQETQYF.

The sample holds many counts of this clonotype. This rearrangement joins TRBV5-1 to TRBJ2-3; D may be TRBD2 (5 bases). CDR1 SGHRS and CDR2 YFSETQ come from the germline V gene. This CDR3 has 15 residues. Trimming stripped 0 bases from V and 2 bases from J, with 10 bases between. CDR3 DNA sequence: TGCGCCAGCAGCTTGGTGGCTAGCAACACAGATACGCAGTATTTT. This sequence encodes CASSLVASNTDTQYF.

This clonotype was observed many times. CDR3 loop: CASSPRRATSTDTQYF. CDR3 nucleotide sequence: TGTGCCAGCTCTCCAAGGCGGGCAACTAGCACAGATACGCAGTATTTT. The genes are TRBV3-1 and TRBJ2-3; a possible D gene is TRBD2 (5 bases). CDR1 and CDR2 (germline): LGHDT, YNNKEL (reference sequence). Trimming stripped 8 bases from V and 0 bases from J, with 18 bases between. The CDR3 sequence is 16 residues long.

This clonotype was counted at least ten times. The V gene is TRBV5-1, the J gene TRBJ1-6; 8 bases fit TRBD1. Germline CDR1 and CDR2: SGHRS and YFSETQ. The junction had 1 base not matched to a gene; V was cut back by 0 bases and J by 8 bases. This CDR3 is 14 amino acids long. The DNA for the CDR3 is TGCGCCAGCAGCTTGGTGGACAGGGATTCACCCCTCCACTTT. Amino acids: CASSLVDRDSPLHF.

V usage is TRBV12-3 or TRBV12-4 and J usage is TRBJ2-3, with 10 bases aligning to TRBD2. The junction had 17 bases not matched to a gene; V was cut back by 11 bases and J by 0 bases. The CDR3 loop spans 18 amino acids. The CDR3 loop reads CAFSLSLNSGGSTDTQYF. The CDR3, as DNA: TGTGCCTTCAGTTTATCGTTGAATAGCGGGGGGAGCACAGATACGCAGTATTTT.

This clonotype was counted at least ten times. The V and J genes are TRBV3-1 and TRBJ2-2; 7 nucleotides line up with TRBD2. V shed 4 bases, J shed 5 bases, and the junction held 4 bases outside the gene matches. CDR1 and CDR2 from the germline V gene are LGHDT and YNNKEL (reference sequence). The CDR3 loop spans 14 amino acids. DNA of the CDR3: TGTGCCAGCAGCCGGCTGCGGGGGACCGGGGAGCTGTTTTTT. Amino acid sequence: CASSRLRGTGELFF.